This T cell receptor beta chain was documented in a study of CD8+ T cells in alopecia areata. Extraction of RNA preceded its reverse transcription into cDNA, which served as the sequencing template. Here immunoSEQ multiplex PCR was the method, and the copy in TCRdb shows in-frame clones only, minus some. This repertoire shows tens of thousands of clones, around 46% found once; its top ten account for roughly 22%. The treatment denotes: oral pan-JAK inhibitor, 5-10 mg twice daily. Trimming shortened V by 4 bases and J by 5 bases, and 9 bases separated the two germline ends. This CDR3 is built from 12 residues. Germline values: CDR1 SGHDN, CDR2 FVKESK.

The chain carries TRBV14 and TRBJ2-7; D unclear. This sequence was found in a human donor with alopecia areata. Here the sequenced sample was CD8+ T cells sorted from blood, taken between weeks 36 and 40, from a patient treated with tofacitinib. CDR3 DNA sequence: TGTGCCAGCAGCCCCGGGCTGCACGAGCAGTACTTC. Amino acid sequence: CASSPGLHEQYF.